Below, 5 T cell receptor beta chains from the same sample are listed, as sequenced in a study of T cell repertoires in cytomegalovirus infection. TCRdb reanalysed the reads using MiXCR and keeps one entry per CDR3 protein. The table includes about 490,000 distinct CDR3 sequences, approximately 10% detected once. Sequencing was carried out using PBMCs. These receptors originate from a human donor in good health (CMV status not recorded). Some clones in this sample may be carry-over from other donors' samples.

CDR3 in DNA: TGTGCCAGCAGCGCAGGGTCCACCTACGAGCAGTACTTC. This translates into CASSAGSTYEQYF. The chain employs TRBV5-5 and TRBJ2-7, with D perhaps matching TRBD1 (5 bases). The length of the CDR3 is 13 residues. Trimming shortened V by 4 bases and J by 2 bases, and 10 bases separated the two germline ends. CDR1 and CDR2 (germline): SGHKS, YYEKEE (reference sequence). The entire variable domain, with the rest obtained from reference TRBV5-5 and TRBJ2-7, is as follows: DAGVTQSPTHLIKTRGQQVTLRCSPISGHKSVSWYQQVLGQGPQFIFQYYEKEERGRGNFPDRFSARQFPNYSSELNVNALLLGDSALYLCASSAGSTYEQYFGPGTRLTVT.

This clonotype was counted a few times. The chain carries TRBV5-1 and TRBJ1-5; TRBD1 might be the D (5 bases). CDR1 is SGHRS and CDR2 is YFSETQ in the germline V gene. The CDR3 sequence is 14 residues long. The V end lost 4 bases, the J end lost 11 bases, and 19 bases lay between the germline ends. CDR3 coding DNA: TGCGCCAGCAGCCCTGGGGACGGAATCCCCTCCCAGCATTTT. This translates into CASSPGDGIPSQHF.

This sequence joins TRBV3-1 and TRBJ1-1; possible D gene TRBD1, 6 bases. The CDR3 loop spans 14 amino acids. Germline V lookup: CDR1 LGHDT, CDR2 YNNKEL (reference sequence). V lost 4 bases and J lost 11, with 20 bases in between. DNA of the CDR3: TGTGCCAGCAGCCCCCAGGGACAAAGGGAGATGGCTTTCTTT. Its protein is CASSPQGQREMAFF.

This clonotype has only a few counts. This CDR3 reads CASSQGGLLALSTDTQYF. CDR3 sequence (DNA): TGTGCCAGCAGCCAAGGGGGGTTACTAGCGTTGAGCACAGATACGCAGTATTTT. The chain has TRBV3-1 and TRBJ2-3; 7 nucleotides match TRBD2. CDR1 is LGHDT and CDR2 is YNNKEL in the germline V gene (reference sequence). This CDR3 comprises 18 residues. Unmatched junction bases numbered 10, after V lost 1 base and J lost 0 bases.

The chain employs TRBV20-1 and TRBJ2-7; 14 bases are shared with TRBD2. Trimming took 6 bases from V and 7 from J; bases not matched to a gene: 11. The CDR3 contains 15 residues. The germline CDR1 and CDR2 sequences are DFQATT and SNEGSKA (reference sequence). The CDR3 sequence is CSATGTSGRAVEQYF. The CDR3 coding sequence is TGCAGTGCCACGGGGACTAGCGGGAGAGCCGTAGAGCAGTACTTC.